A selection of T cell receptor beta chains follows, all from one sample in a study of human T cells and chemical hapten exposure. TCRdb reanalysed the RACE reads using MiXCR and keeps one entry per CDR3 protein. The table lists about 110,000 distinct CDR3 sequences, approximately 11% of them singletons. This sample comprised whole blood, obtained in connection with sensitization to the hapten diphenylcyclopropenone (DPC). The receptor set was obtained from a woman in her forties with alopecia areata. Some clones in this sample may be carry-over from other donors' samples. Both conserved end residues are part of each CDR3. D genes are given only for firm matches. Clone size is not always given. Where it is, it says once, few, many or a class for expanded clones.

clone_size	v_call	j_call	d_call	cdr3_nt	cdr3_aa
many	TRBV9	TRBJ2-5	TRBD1	TGTGCCAGCAGCTATGGACAGGGGCAAGAGACCCAGTACTTC	CASSYGQGQETQYF
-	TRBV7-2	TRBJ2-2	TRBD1	TGTACCAGCAGCTCGAACAGGGGGCGCAGCACCGGGGAGCTGTTTTTT	CTSSSNRGRSTGELFF
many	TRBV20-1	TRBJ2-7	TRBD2	TGCAGTGCTAGAGGACTAGCTTCAACCGAGCAGTACTTC	CSARGLASTEQYF
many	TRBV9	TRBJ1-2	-	TGTGCCAGCAGCGCCATAGAGGAACCCAGGGAGTCGAACTATGGCTACACCTTC	CASSAIEEPRESNYGYTF
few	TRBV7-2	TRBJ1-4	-	TGTGCCAGCAGCGCGAGCAGAGAACATAATGAAAAACTGTTTTTT	CASSASREHNEKLFF
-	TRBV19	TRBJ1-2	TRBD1	TGTGCCAGTGTCCCGGGACAGGGATCGCGGTATGGCTACACCTTC	CASVPGQGSRYGYTF
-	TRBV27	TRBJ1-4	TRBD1	TGTGCCAGCCGGGACAGGGAGGATGAAAAACTGTTTTTT	CASRDREDEKLFF
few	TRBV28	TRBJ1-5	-	TGTGCCAGCAGTTTATCTCGGCAGGGGCACAATCAGCCCCAGCATTTT	CASSLSRQGHNQPQHF
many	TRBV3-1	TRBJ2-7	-	TGTGCCAGCAACCGGGCTGGCAACTACGAGCAGTACTTC	CASNRAGNYEQYF
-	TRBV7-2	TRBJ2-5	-	TGTGCCAGCAGCTTCATCCAGGGACCCCAAGAGACCCAGTACTTC	CASSFIQGPQETQYF
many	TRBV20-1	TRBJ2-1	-	TGCAGTGCTACTTACAATGAGCAGTTCTTC	CSATYNEQFF
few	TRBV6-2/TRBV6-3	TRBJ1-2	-	TGTGCCAGCAGTTACTCGACGGGCACTAACTATGGCTACACCTTC	CASSYSTGTNYGYTF
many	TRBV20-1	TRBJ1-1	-	TGCAGTGCTAGAGCGTGGAACACTGAAGCTTTCTTT	CSARAWNTEAFF
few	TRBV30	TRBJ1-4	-	TGTGCCTGGGACAGAACTAATGAAAAACTGTTTTTT	CAWDRTNEKLFF
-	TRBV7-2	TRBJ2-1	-	TGTGCCAGCTCCCCGGGGATGGACTACAATGAGCAGTTCTTC	CASSPGMDYNEQFF
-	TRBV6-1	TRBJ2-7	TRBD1	TGTGCCAGCAGGGCTACAGGGGGATACGAGCAGTACTTC	CASRATGGYEQYF
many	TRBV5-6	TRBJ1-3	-	TGTGCCAGCAGCTTGGCCGGAAACACCATATATTTT	CASSLAGNTIYF
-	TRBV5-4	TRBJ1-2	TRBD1	TGTGCCAGCAGCTGGGACAGGGGGCCACCTGGCTACACCTTC	CASSWDRGPPGYTF
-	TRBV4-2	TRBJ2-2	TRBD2	TGTGCCAGCAGCCAAGATATGGCTAGCGGGAGTGTCGTTTTGGCCGGGGAGCTGTTTTTT	CASSQDMASGSVVLAGELFF
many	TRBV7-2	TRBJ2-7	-	TGTGCCAGCAGCTTAGATCCAGGACAGAGGGCCGAGCAGTACTTC	CASSLDPGQRAEQYF
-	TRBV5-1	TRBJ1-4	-	TGCGCCAGCAGCTTGGCGGGACGGAGTAATGAAAAACTGTTTTTT	CASSLAGRSNEKLFF
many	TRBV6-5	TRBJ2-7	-	TGTGCCAGCAGTAACCAGGGTATTCCCTCCTACGAGCAGTACTTC	CASSNQGIPSYEQYF
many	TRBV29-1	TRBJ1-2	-	TGCAGCGTTGCGTGGGATGTTCATGGCTACACCTTC	CSVAWDVHGYTF
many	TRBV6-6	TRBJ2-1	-	TGTGCCAGCACCAGGTCGGACTCCACCCCAGAGCAGTTCTTC	CASTRSDSTPEQFF
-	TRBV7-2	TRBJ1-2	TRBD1	TGTGCCAGCAGCCAGACCGGGACAGGGGGATATGGCTACACCTTC	CASSQTGTGGYGYTF
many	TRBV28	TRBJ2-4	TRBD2	TGTGCCAGCATCGGGACTATTGCCGACGACCGCTTTCAGTACTTC	CASIGTIADDRFQYF
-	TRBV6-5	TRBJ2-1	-	TGTGCCAGCAGTTACTTGGGGGCGGCGGATGAGCAGTTCTTC	CASSYLGAADEQFF
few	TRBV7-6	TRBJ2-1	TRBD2	TGTGCCAGCAGCTTAGCGTGGCGGGGGGGTAGGGTTGCCTACAATGAGCAGTTCTTC	CASSLAWRGGRVAYNEQFF
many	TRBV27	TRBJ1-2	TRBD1	TGTGCCACCTCGCGCAGGGGGGACTATGGCTACACCTTC	CATSRRGDYGYTF